This T cell receptor (beta chain) was recorded in a study of long-term antiretroviral therapy in people with HIV. At survey level, the immunoSEQ assay was run in its v3.0 version. Here immunoSEQ multiplex PCR was the method, and the copy in TCRdb shows in-frame clones only, minus some. The sample records 30,000 to 35,000 clones, under 85% being singletons. A note on this clone: Its antigen remains unidentified.

Study-level results: ART preceded a rise in diversity that nonetheless stayed lower than in transplant donor controls.

This TCR was sampled from a middle-aged man with HIV. Sequencing used unsorted PBMCs, obtained 3 years after starting antiretroviral therapy.

The CDR3 DNA is TGTGCCAGCTCACCTTACCAGGAAGAAGCTTTCTTT. This sequence encodes CASSPYQEEAFF. This chain uses TRBV18 with TRBJ1-1; D gene ambiguous. V lost 3 bases to trimming and J lost 8 bases, with 10 bases between them. There are 12 residues in the CDR3. CDR1 and CDR2 (germline): KGHSH, LQKENI.